This paragraph covers one T cell receptor beta chain sequence. Sequencing was performed with immunoSEQ multiplex PCR; in TCRdb, only in-frame clones are kept and a portion is missing. The table lists some 200,000 clones, roughly 87% of them singletons, with about 5.7% in the top ten. This CDR3 is 14 amino acids long. The germline gives CDR1 MNHEY, CDR2 SMNVEV (reference sequence). The J segment lost 7 bases and the V segment lost 5 bases, leaving 9 bases of the junction unmatched. The sample originates from a study of blood T cell repertoires in COVID-19. Background on the study: The study drew acute and convalescent COVID-19 samples from the United States, Italy and Spain.

The chain is built from TRBV27 and TRBJ2-7, with 9 bases identical to TRBD1. The sample comprised peripheral blood. The sequence came from a woman aged 40 to 50 with acute or convalescent COVID-19. CDR3 sequence: CASSPQGASREQYF. The CDR3, as DNA: TGTGCCAGCAGTCCACAGGGGGCATCGCGAGAGCAGTACTTC.